Listed below are T cell receptor beta chains from one sample, sequenced in a study of T cell responses to AZD1222 COVID-19 vaccine. Clones were sequenced by immunoSEQ multiplex PCR, and TCRdb holds only the in-frame ones, with some missing. The data show nearly 90,000 clones, with approximately 91% seen just once and about 5.5% held by the top ten. The sample consisted of peripheral blood, taken 28 days after the second AZD1222 dose. Every receptor here comes from an adult who received the AZD1222 COVID-19 vaccine. Both conserved end residues are part of each CDR3. The D gene is left open where the match is weak. Size values are once, few and many counts, or a class for expanded clones, and some rows have none.

CDR3aa,CDR3nt,j_gene,len,v_gene,d_gene,abundance
CASSLLVFNAVRGPEAFF,TGTGCCAGCAGCTTACTAGTGTTTAATGCGGTTAGGGGACCCGAAGCTTTCTTT,TRBJ1-1,18,TRBV11-2,.,few
CASSAGVQGHEKLFF,TGTGCCAGCAGCGCGGGAGTACAGGGACATGAAAAACTGTTTTTT,TRBJ1-4,15,TRBV7-6,.,.
CASSPGQREYEQYF,TGTGCCAGCAGCCCCGGGCAAAGGGAGTACGAGCAGTACTTC,TRBJ2-7,14,TRBV5-4,.,.
CASSLSIPVSGNTIYF,TGTGCCAGCAGTTTATCTATTCCAGTCTCTGGAAACACCATATATTTT,TRBJ1-3,16,TRBV27,.,.
CASTPTGENYGYTF,TGTGCCAGCACCCCCACAGGGGAGAACTATGGCTACACCTTC,TRBJ1-2,14,TRBV2,TRBD1,.
CASTTLTRGDYYYGYTF,TGTGCCAGCACTACACTCACCCGGGGAGACTACTACTATGGCTACACCTTC,TRBJ1-2,17,TRBV19,.,.
CASSAQAPAYEQYF,TGTGCCAGCTCAGCGCAAGCTCCCGCCTACGAGCAGTACTTC,TRBJ2-7,14,TRBV18,.,.
CASSNKGLGGQYF,TGTGCCAGCAGCAACAAGGGGCTCGGGGGGCAGTACTTC,TRBJ2-7,13,TRBV3-1/TRBV3-2,.,.
CASSLAGGRRHTEAFF,TGCGCCAGCAGCTTGGCGGGGGGGCGGAGGCACACTGAAGCTTTCTTT,TRBJ1-1,16,TRBV5-1,.,.
CASSPGGWYNSPLHF,TGTGCCAGCAGCCCAGGGGGCTGGTATAATTCACCCCTCCACTTT,TRBJ1-6,15,TRBV7-3,TRBD1,.
CASSKGCGRDTDTQYF,TGTGCCAGCAGCAAAGGGTGTGGCAGGGACACAGATACGCAGTATTTT,TRBJ2-3,16,TRBV21-1,.,once
CSDTLGDYGYTF,TGCAGCGACACATTGGGAGACTATGGCTACACCTTC,TRBJ1-2,12,TRBV29-1,.,once
CASQGALGDYGYTF,TGTGCCAGCCAGGGGGCGCTGGGGGACTATGGCTACACCTTC,TRBJ1-2,14,TRBV7-9,TRBD1,.